This TCR beta chain is drawn from a study of shared clonotypes between healthy human individuals. In this sample, this clone turned up once. This likely traces to a read error, being one base from a far larger clone. Per the germline V gene, CDR1 is SSHAT and CDR2 is FNYEAQ (reference sequence). This CDR3 is 9 amino acids long. Some clones are missing from TCRdb's copy, which holds only in-frame ones; the method was immunoSEQ multiplex PCR. The sample yields 500,000 to 650,000 clones, roughly 72% seen once. Sequencing was done on a sample of PBMCs. V gene TRBV7-7 combines with J gene TRBJ2-1; no clear D gene. This TCR derives from a woman aged 35 to 49 in good health. Some clones in this sample may be carry-over from other donors' samples. CDR3 sequence: CAGSRLWVF. The CDR3 DNA reads TGTGCTGGCAGCCGCCTCTGGGTCTTC.